The 26 T cell receptor beta chains given below trace back to one sample, sequenced in a study of post-analysis software for immune sequencing data. General observations from the study: Relative to controls, patients had a few TRBV segments at higher frequency, with TRBV5-6, TRBV5-1 and TRBV20-1 among these.

Each TCR beta cDNA library carried unique molecular identifiers. TCRdb called the PCR reads again in MiXCR, with one record for every CDR3 protein. Found here are some 690,000 distinct CDR3 sequences, over 45% of them singletons; the top ten hold about 10%. Antigens for these TCRs are unknown. The sequenced sample was blood. The receptors originated from a girl aged 2 to 10 with multiple sclerosis.

V gene TRBV10-3 combines with J gene TRBJ2-3; 10 nucleotides line up with TRBD2. The CDR3 is 15 residues long. The germline gives CDR1 ENHRY, CDR2 SYGVKD. With V trimmed by 6 bases and J by 4 bases, 7 bases remained unmatched. The CDR3, as DNA: TGTGCCATCAGCGAAGGACTAGCGGAAGCAGATACGCAGTATTTT. This sequence encodes CAISEGLAEADTQYF.

This clonotype was detected a few times. The genes are TRBV2 and TRBJ2-5; 8 nucleotides align to TRBD2. The germline V gene has CDR1 SNHLY and CDR2 FYNNEI. The V gene end was trimmed by 6 bases and the J gene end by 1 base; junction bases not matched to a gene: 4. The CDR3 spans 14 residues. The CDR3 region has the DNA TGTGCCAGCAGGGCCCGGGGGGGCCAAGAGACCCAGTACTTC. Translation gives CASRARGGQETQYF.

V gene TRBV6-1 combines with J gene TRBJ1-6, with a tentative D call TRBD1 (6 bases). Germline CDR1 MNHNS, CDR2 SASEGT. The CDR3 runs to 16 residues. The ends were cut back, 2 bases at V and 7 bases at J, with 15 bases in the middle. CDR3 DNA sequence: TGTGCCAGCAGTGAAAAAAAGGGGGGGCGAAATTCACCCCTCCACTTT. Amino acid sequence: CASSEKKGGRNSPLHF.

The genes are TRBV11-2 and TRBJ2-5; 12 positions agree with TRBD2. Looked up from germline, CDR1 is SGHAT and CDR2 is FQNNGV. The V segment lost 6 bases and the J segment 2 bases; nucleotides outside the gene matches: 4. This CDR3 region has 15 residues. CDR3 in DNA: TGTGCCAGCAGGCCGACTAGCGGGGGTCAAGAGACCCAGTACTTC. Protein sequence: CASRPTSGGQETQYF. Filled out from reference TRBV11-2 and TRBJ2-5, the complete variable domain reads EAGVAQSPRYKIIEKRQSVAFWCNPISGHATLYWYQQILGQGPKLLIQFQNNGVVDDSQLPKDRFSAERLKGVDSTLKIQPAKLEDSAVYLCASRPTSGGQETQYFGPGTRLLVL.

The chain carries TRBV11-2 and TRBJ2-1; tentatively, D is TRBD2 (5 bases). The CDR3 consists of 14 residues. Germline V gene lookup returns CDR1 SGHAT and CDR2 FQNNGV. The V gene lost 4 bases and the J gene lost 9 bases, with 16 bases spanning the gap. The CDR3 is CASSSPKLGSEQFF. The CDR3 DNA reads TGTGCCAGCAGCTCCCCAAAACTAGGGTCTGAGCAGTTCTTC.

The chain uses TRBV29-1 and TRBJ2-3; D unclear. The ends were cut back, 3 bases at V and 2 bases at J, with 9 bases in the middle. The CDR3 runs to 13 residues. Germline lookup yields CDR1 SQVTM and CDR2 ANQGSEA. The CDR3 region has the DNA TGCAGCGTTGAGGGAACATTCACAGATACGCAGTATTTT. It specifies CSVEGTFTDTQYF.

The V call is TRBV28, the J call TRBJ1-2; 7 bases align to TRBD1. Germline CDR1 reads MDHEN; CDR2 reads SYDVKM. The V and J ends lost 8 bases and 4 bases, in that order; junction bases with no gene match: 13. The CDR3 is 15 residues long. The CDR3 DNA reads TGTGCCAGCTTCCAAGGACCGGGACAGACCTATGGCTACACCTTC. Amino acids: CASFQGPGQTYGYTF.

J is TRBJ2-1 and V is TRBV20-1; TRBD2 matches at 10 bases. J lost 10 bases, V lost 8 bases, and 11 bases had no gene match. CDR1 and CDR2 from the germline V gene are DFQATT and SNEGSKA (reference sequence). The CDR3 covers 13 residues. CDR3 protein: CSLTSGDVREQFF. CDR3 in DNA: TGCAGTCTCACTAGCGGGGATGTTAGAGAGCAGTTCTTC.

This clonotype was picked up a small number of times. The chain uses TRBV20-1 and TRBJ2-5, with D unclear. CDR3 length: 12 residues. Germline values: CDR1 DFQATT, CDR2 SNEGSKA (reference sequence). The V and J ends lost 2 bases and 0 bases respectively, with 4 bases between them. The CDR3 DNA reads TGCAGTGCTAGACCGAACCAAGAGACCCAGTACTTC. Its translation: CSARPNQETQYF.

With respect to this clonotype: A much larger clone lies a single base off, so this may be a read error. The V and J genes are TRBV29-1 and TRBJ2-7; no clear D. This CDR3 contains 11 residues. Germline V gives CDR1 SQVTM, CDR2 ANQGSEA. CDR3 sequence: CGGGETYEQYF. The CDR3 DNA is TGCGGCGGCGGAGAAACCTACGAGCAGTACTTC.

CDR3 DNA: TGCAGTGCTAGAGCAGCAGCGGGGGGTCTAACCCAGTACTTC. It specifies CSARAAAGGLTQYF. The V and J genes are TRBV20-1 and TRBJ2-7, with 9 bases aligning to TRBD2. Losses at the gene ends were 1 base for V and 10 bases for J; bases not matched to a gene: 11. CDR1 is DFQATT, CDR2 SNEGSKA, per germline (reference sequence). The CDR3 has 14 residues.

This chain connects TRBV29-1 to TRBJ2-5; TRBD2 aligns across 11 bases. CDR3 length equals 14 residues. Germline trimming cut 2 bases from V and 5 bases from J; bases unmatched to any gene: 4. Germline V CDR1 and CDR2: SQVTM, ANQGSEA. This chain's CDR3 is CSVESSGGLETQYF. The CDR3 bases are TGCAGCGTTGAATCTAGCGGGGGGTTGGAGACCCAGTACTTC.

Concerning this clonotype: An end of the junction does not agree with germline; a read error may underlie this. The chain joins TRBV6-1 to TRBJ2-4, with 7 bases identical to TRBD2. Germline loops: CDR1 MNHNS, CDR2 SASEGT. The CDR3 sequence is 16 residues long. The CDR3 nucleotides read TGTGCTAGCAGTGAAGCGCCGGGAGGAGCCAAAAACATTCAGTACTTC. As protein: CASSEAPGGAKNIQYF.

The V gene is TRBV10-3, the J gene TRBJ2-7, with D perhaps TRBD2 (6 bases). Germline CDR1 reads ENHRY; CDR2 reads SYGVKD. V lost 3 bases and J lost 9, with 18 bases in between. The CDR3 extends over 14 amino acids. The CDR3 sequence is CAISDHSEAGPQYF. CDR3 DNA: TGTGCCATCAGTGACCATTCCGAGGCGGGGCCGCAGTACTTC.

To note about this clonotype: An end of the junction differs from the germline gene, which may be a read error. The chain combines TRBV7-2 with TRBJ1-2; 7 bases map to TRBD1. The CDR3 is made up of 14 amino acids. In germline, CDR1 is SGHTA, CDR2 FQGNSA. DNA of the CDR3: TGTGTCAGCAGCTTTACAGGGGCCCCTCAGGGCTACACCTTC. Its protein is CVSSFTGAPQGYTF.

The V gene is TRBV7-9, the J gene TRBJ2-2; D remains unclear. The germline gives CDR1 SEHNR, CDR2 FQNEAQ (reference sequence). The CDR3 consists of 15 residues. Trimming removed 5 bases at V and 7 bases at J, with 17 bases between. The CDR3 is CASSTISSFGGELFF. The DNA for the CDR3 is TGTGCCAGCAGCACCATTTCGTCCTTTGGCGGGGAGCTGTTTTTT.

This sequence joins TRBV6-1 and TRBJ2-7; 13 nucleotides agree with TRBD2. The closer fit of TRBJ2-5 to the DNA end suggests the J call may be wrong. Germline values: CDR1 MNHNS, CDR2 SASEGT. This CDR3 is 17 amino acids long. For the CDR3, the DNA is TGTGCCAGCAGCCTCGGACTAGCGGGAGCGCCGGGAGAGACCCAGTACTTC. This sequence encodes CASSLGLAGAPGETQYF.

This clonotype showed up just a few times. The J gene is TRBJ1-1, the V gene TRBV12-3 or TRBV12-4; a weak D match, TRBD1 (5 bases). The CDR3 runs to 14 residues. V was pared by 5 bases and J by 4 bases, with 14 bases between. This CDR3 is CASSNRGVGTEAFF. The CDR3 DNA is TGTGCCAGCAGTAATCGGGGGGTAGGCACTGAAGCTTTCTTT.

The genes are TRBV5-1 and TRBJ2-1; 7 nucleotides agree with TRBD1. Germline trimming cut 5 bases from V and 8 bases from J; bases unmatched to any gene: 4. The CDR3 has 12 residues. Germline V lookup: CDR1 SGHRS, CDR2 YFSETQ. CDR3 coding DNA: TGCGCCAGCAGACACACAGGGGATGAGCAGTTCTTC. Protein product: CASRHTGDEQFF.

Only a few counts were recorded for this clonotype. This rearrangement joins TRBV12-3 or TRBV12-4 to TRBJ1-2; 8 bases align to TRBD1. CDR3 size: 15 residues. V was clipped by 4 bases and J by 4 bases; unmatched bases: 8. As DNA, the CDR3 is TGTGCCAGCAGTTCCGGACAGGGTCTACGCTATGGCTACACCTTC. Its protein product is CASSSGQGLRYGYTF.

The V call is TRBV20-1, the J call TRBJ2-7; 12 bases agree with TRBD2. Germline loops: CDR1 DFQATT, CDR2 SNEGSKA (reference sequence). With V trimmed by 4 bases and J by 3 bases, 13 bases remained unmatched. There are 17 residues in the CDR3. CDR3 in DNA: TGCAGTGCTACAGGAATCCTAGCGGGAGGGCTCAGCTACGAGCAGTACTTC. This encodes CSATGILAGGLSYEQYF.

As DNA, the CDR3 is TGTGCCACCAGCGGTCGGGACGTAGAAGCTAACTATGGCTACACCTTC. As protein: CATSGRDVEANYGYTF. The V and J genes are TRBV15 and TRBJ1-2; D is possibly TRBD1 (5 bases). CDR1 is LNHNV, CDR2 YYDKDF, per germline (reference sequence). This CDR3 is 16 amino acids long. Trimming cost V 5 bases and J 0 bases, with 16 bases left between them. Together with reference TRBV15 and TRBJ1-2, the CDR3 gives the full variable domain: DAMVIQNPRYQVTQFGKPVTLSCSQTLNHNVMYWYQQKSSQAPKLLFHYYDKDFNNEADTPDNFQSRRPNTSFCFLDIRSPGLGDTAMYLCATSGRDVEANYGYTFGSGTRLTVV.

The chain joins TRBV27 to TRBJ2-7, with a weak D call TRBD1 (5 bases). Trimming removed 6 bases from V and 4 bases from J, with 16 bases in between. Germline V gene lookup returns CDR1 MNHEY and CDR2 SMNVEV (reference sequence). The CDR3 contains 14 residues. For the CDR3, the DNA is TGTGCCAGCAGCCCGAACTCAGGGCATTACGAGCAGTACTTC. Protein sequence: CASSPNSGHYEQYF.

V gene TRBV12-3 or TRBV12-4 combines with J gene TRBJ1-6; D is unresolved. The CDR3 totals 19 residues. Trimming cost V 3 bases and J 0 bases, with 18 bases left between them. The CDR3 loop is CASSFEKGTSSSYNSPLHF. CDR3 nucleotides: TGTGCCAGCAGTTTTGAGAAGGGCACCTCCAGCTCCTATAATTCACCCCTCCACTTT.

This clonotype was observed a handful of times. J is TRBJ2-1 and V is TRBV20-1, with D unresolved. Trimming left V 3 bases short and J 6 bases short, with 15 bases between. Germline V gene sequence: CDR1 DFQATT, CDR2 SNEGSKA (reference sequence). The CDR3 consists of 14 residues. The CDR3 nucleotides read TGCAGTGCTAGGAGGACGGCTCGGAGCAATGAGCAGTTCTTC. As protein: CSARRTARSNEQFF.

V gene TRBV5-1 combines with J gene TRBJ2-1; 11 positions agree with TRBD2. The CDR3 covers 14 residues. V trimming: 4 bases; J trimming: 5 bases; junction bases outside the gene matches: 2. Germline lookup yields CDR1 SGHRS and CDR2 YFSETQ. CDR3 sequence reads: CASSKGLADNEQFF. In DNA form, the CDR3 reads TGCGCCAGCAGCAAGGGACTAGCGGACAATGAGCAGTTCTTC.